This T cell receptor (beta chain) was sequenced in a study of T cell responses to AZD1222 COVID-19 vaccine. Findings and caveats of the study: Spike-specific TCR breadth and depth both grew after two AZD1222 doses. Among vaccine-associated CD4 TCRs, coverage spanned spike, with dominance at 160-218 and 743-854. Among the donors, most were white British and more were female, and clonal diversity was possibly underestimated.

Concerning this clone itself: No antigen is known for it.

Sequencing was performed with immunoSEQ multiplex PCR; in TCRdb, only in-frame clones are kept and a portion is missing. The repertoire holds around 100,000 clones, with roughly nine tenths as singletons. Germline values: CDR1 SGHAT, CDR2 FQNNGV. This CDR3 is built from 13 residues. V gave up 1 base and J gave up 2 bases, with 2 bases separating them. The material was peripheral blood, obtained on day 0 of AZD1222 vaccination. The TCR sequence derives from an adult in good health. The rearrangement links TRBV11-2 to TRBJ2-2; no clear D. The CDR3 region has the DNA TGTGCCAGCAGCTTAGTTAACACCGGGGAGCTGTTTTTT. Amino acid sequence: CASSLVNTGELFF.